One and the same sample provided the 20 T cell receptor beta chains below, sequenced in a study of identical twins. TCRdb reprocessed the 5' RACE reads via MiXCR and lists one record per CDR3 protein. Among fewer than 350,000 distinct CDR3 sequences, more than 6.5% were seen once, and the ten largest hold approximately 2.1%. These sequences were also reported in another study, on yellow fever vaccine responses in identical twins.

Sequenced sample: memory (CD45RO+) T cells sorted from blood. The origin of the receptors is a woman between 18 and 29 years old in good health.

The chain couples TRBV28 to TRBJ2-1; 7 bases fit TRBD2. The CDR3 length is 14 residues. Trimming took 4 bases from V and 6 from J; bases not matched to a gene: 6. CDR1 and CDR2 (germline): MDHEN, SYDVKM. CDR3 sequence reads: CASSSAGGFNEQFF. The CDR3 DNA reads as TGTGCCAGCAGTTCCGCCGGGGGGTTCAATGAGCAGTTCTTC. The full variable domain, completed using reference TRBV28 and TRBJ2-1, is DVKVTQSSRYLVKRTGEKVFLECVQDMDHENMFWYRQDPGLGLRLIYFSYDVKMKEKGDIPEGYSVSREKKERFSLILESASTNQTSMYLCASSSAGGFNEQFFGPGTRLTVL.

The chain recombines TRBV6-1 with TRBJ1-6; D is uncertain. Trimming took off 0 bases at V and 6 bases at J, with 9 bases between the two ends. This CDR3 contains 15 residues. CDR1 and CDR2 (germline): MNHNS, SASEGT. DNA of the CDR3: TGTGCCAGCAGTGAAGCTCGGGTTCTTAATTCACCCCTCCACTTT. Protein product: CASSEARVLNSPLHF.

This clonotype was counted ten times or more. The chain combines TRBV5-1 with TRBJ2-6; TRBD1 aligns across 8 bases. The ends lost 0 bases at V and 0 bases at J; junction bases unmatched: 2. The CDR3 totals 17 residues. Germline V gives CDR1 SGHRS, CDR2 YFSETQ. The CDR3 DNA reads TGCGCCAGCAGCTTGGTTGGACAGGGCTCTGGGGCCAACGTCCTGACTTTC. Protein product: CASSLVGQGSGANVLTF.

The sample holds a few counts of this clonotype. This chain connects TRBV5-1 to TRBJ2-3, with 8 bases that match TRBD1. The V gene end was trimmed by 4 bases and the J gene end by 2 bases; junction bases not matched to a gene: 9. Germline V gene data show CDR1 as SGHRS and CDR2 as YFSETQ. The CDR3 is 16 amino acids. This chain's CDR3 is CASSQPPGQATDTQYF. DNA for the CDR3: TGCGCCAGCAGCCAACCCCCGGGACAGGCCACAGATACGCAGTATTTT.

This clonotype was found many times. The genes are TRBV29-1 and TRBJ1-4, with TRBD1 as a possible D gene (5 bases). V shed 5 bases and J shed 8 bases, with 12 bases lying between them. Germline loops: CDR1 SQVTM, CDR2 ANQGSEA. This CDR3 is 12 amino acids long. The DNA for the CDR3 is TGCAGCGTTACGGGGGTCGGAGAAAAACTGTTTTTT. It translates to CSVTGVGEKLFF.

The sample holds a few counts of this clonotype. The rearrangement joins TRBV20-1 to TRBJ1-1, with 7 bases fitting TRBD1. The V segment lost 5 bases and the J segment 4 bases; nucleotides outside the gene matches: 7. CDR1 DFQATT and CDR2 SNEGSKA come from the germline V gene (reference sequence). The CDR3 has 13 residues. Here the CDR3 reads CSALGPGGTEAFF. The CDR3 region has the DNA TGCAGTGCTTTGGGGCCAGGGGGCACTGAAGCTTTCTTT.

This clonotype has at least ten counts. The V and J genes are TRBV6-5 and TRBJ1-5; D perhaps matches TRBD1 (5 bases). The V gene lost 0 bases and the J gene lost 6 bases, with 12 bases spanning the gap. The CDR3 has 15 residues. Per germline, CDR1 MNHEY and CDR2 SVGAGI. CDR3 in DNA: TGTGCCAGCAGTTACTCGGGGGAGGGAGGTCAGCCCCAGCATTTT. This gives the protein CASSYSGEGGQPQHF.

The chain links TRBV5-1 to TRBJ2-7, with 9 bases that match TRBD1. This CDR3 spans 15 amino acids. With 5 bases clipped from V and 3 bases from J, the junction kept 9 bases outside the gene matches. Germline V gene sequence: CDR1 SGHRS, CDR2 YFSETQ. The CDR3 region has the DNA TGCGCCAGCAGACAGGGACAGGGATCAGGCTACGAGCAGTACGTC. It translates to CASRQGQGSGYEQYV.

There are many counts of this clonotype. CDR3 sequence: CATSRTGTGIYLGYTF. In DNA, the CDR3 is TGTGCCACCAGCAGGACCGGGACAGGGATTTATCTTGGCTACACCTTC. The chain links TRBV15 to TRBJ1-2, with 9 positions matching TRBD1. The CDR3 runs 16 residues. V gave up 3 bases and J gave up 7 bases; unmatched junction bases: 12. Germline V gene data show CDR1 as LNHNV and CDR2 as YYDKDF (reference sequence).

The chain's CDR3 is CASSKGLASYEQYV. For the CDR3, the DNA is TGCGCCAGCAGCAAGGGTTTAGCCTCCTACGAGCAGTACGTC. The gene calls are TRBV5-1 and TRBJ2-7; unclear D gene. The CDR3 has 14 residues. The V end was cut by 4 bases, the J end by 0 bases, with 11 bases between. Germline V CDR1 and CDR2: SGHRS, YFSETQ.

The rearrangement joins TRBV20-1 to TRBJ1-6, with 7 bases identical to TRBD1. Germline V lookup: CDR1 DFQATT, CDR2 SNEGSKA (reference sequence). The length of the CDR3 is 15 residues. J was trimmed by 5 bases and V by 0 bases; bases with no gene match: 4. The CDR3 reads CSARDRQGDNSPLHF. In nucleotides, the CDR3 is TGCAGTGCTAGAGATCGGCAGGGGGATAATTCACCCCTCCACTTT.

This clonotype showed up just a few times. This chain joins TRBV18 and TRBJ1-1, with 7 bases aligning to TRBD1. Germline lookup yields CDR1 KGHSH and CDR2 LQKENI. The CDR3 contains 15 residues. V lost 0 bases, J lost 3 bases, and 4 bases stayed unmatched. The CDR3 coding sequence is TGTGCCAGCTCACCACCCTCAGGGGGGTACACTGAAGCTTTCTTT. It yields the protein CASSPPSGGYTEAFF.

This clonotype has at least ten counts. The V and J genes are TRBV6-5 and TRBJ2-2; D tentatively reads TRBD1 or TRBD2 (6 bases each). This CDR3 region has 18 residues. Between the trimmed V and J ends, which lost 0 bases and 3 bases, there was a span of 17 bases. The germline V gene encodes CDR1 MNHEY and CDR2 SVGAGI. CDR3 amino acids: CASSYSYDQGTYTGELFF. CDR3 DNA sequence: TGTGCCAGCAGTTACTCCTACGACCAGGGGACTTACACCGGGGAGCTGTTTTTT.

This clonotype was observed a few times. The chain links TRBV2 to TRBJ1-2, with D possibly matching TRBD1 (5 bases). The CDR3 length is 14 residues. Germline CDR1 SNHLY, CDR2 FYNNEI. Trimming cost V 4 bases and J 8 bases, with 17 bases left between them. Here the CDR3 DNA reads TGTGCCAGCAGTGGGGACTTTCGTGCGGGAGGCTACACCTTC. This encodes CASSGDFRAGGYTF.

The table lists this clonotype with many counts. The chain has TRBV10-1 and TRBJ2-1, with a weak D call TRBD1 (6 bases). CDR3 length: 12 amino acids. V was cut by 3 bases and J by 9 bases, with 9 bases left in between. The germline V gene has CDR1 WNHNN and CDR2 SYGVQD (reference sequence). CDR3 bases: TGCGCCAGCAGTGACCTCAGGGGTGAGCAGTTCTTC. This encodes CASSDLRGEQFF.

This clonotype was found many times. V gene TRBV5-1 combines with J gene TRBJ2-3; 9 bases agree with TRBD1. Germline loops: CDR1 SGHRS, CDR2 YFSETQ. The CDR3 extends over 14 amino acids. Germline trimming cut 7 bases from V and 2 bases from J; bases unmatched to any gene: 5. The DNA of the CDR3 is TGCGCCAGCTGTACAGGGGGCACCACAGATACGCAGTATTTT. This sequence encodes CASCTGGTTDTQYF.

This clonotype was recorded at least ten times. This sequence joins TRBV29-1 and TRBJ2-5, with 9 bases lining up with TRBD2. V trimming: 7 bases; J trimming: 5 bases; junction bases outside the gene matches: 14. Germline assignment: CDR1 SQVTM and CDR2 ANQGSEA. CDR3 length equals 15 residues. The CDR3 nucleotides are TGCAGCGGCGCCGGGACTAGCAGCCCGAGGGAGACCCAGTACTTC. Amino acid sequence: CSGAGTSSPRETQYF.

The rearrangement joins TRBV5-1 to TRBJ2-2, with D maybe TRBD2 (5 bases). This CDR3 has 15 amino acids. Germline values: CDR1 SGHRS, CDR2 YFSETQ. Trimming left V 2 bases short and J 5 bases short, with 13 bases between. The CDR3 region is CASSLLGAETGELFF. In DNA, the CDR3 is TGCGCCAGCAGCTTACTGGGAGCGGAGACCGGGGAGCTGTTTTTT. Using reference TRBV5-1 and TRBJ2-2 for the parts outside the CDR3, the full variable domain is KAGVTQTPRYLIKTRGQQVTLSCSPISGHRSVSWYQQTPGQGLQFLFEYFSETQRNKGNFPGRFSGRQFSNSRSEMNVSTLELGDSALYLCASSLLGAETGELFFGEGSRLTVL.

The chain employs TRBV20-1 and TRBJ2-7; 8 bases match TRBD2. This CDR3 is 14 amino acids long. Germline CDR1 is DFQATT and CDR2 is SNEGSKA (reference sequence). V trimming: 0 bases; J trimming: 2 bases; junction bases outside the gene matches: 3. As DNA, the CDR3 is TGCAGTGCTAGAGATTTGGGACTAGCCTACGAGCAGTACGTC. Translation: CSARDLGLAYEQYV.

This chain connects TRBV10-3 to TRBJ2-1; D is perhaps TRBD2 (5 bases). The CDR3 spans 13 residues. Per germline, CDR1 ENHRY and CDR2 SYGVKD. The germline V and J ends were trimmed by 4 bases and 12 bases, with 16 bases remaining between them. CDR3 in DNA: TGTGCCATCAGTGGTTGGGCCCCAGGAGGGCAGTTCTTC. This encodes CAISGWAPGGQFF.